The present entry profiles one T cell receptor (beta chain) with its context. This sample was included in a study of control samples from healthy donors and cancer patients. CDR3 length: 13 amino acids. The junction had 0 bases not matched to a gene; V was cut back by 4 bases and J by 4 bases. Germline CDR1 and CDR2: KGHSY and FQNENV. The repertoire was sequenced with immunoSEQ multiplex PCR; TCRdb's copy has only in-frame clones and lacks some. This table has 170,000 or so clones, more than 85% appearing once. The V gene is TRBV16, the J gene TRBJ1-1; 10 positions agree with TRBD1. The source of this sequence is a woman aged 35 to 49 in good health. Input material: blood. CDR3 protein: CASSRDRGTEAFF. CDR3 in DNA: TGTGCCAGCAGCCGGGACAGGGGCACTGAAGCTTTCTTT.